Below are 17 T cell receptor beta chains sequenced from a single sample in a study of CD8+ T cells in alopecia areata. Treatment specified: oral pan-JAK inhibitor, 5-10 mg twice daily. RNA was extracted and reverse transcribed into cDNA as the sequencing template. Produced via immunoSEQ multiplex PCR; TCRdb's table is partial and in-frame only. The table lists around 200,000 clones, 45% to 65% of them singletons. The sequenced sample was CD4+ T cells sorted from blood, obtained at week 4, from a patient treated with tofacitinib. The receptors here all came from a human donor with alopecia areata.

J is TRBJ2-7 and V is TRBV29-1; D is perhaps TRBD1 (5 bases). There are 14 residues in the CDR3. Germline assignment: CDR1 SQVTM and CDR2 ANQGSEA. Trimming removed 3 bases from V and 7 bases from J, with 19 bases in between. The CDR3 protein is CSVDSQGKGREQYF. The CDR3 coding sequence is TGCAGCGTTGACAGTCAGGGAAAGGGCAGAGAGCAGTACTTC.

In DNA, the CDR3 is TGTGCCTGGCCGACCACTAGCGGGAGACAGTTCTTC. Protein sequence: CAWPTTSGRQFF. The J gene is TRBJ2-1, the V gene TRBV30, with 11 bases fitting TRBD2. V trimming: 5 bases; J trimming: 13 bases; junction bases outside the gene matches: 7. The CDR3 sequence is 12 residues long. CDR1 is GTSNPN and CDR2 is SVGIG in the germline V gene (reference sequence).

The CDR3 bases are TGTGCCTGGAGTTCTCGACTCAGGGGGGGAAATGAAAAACTGTTTTTT. It yields the protein CAWSSRLRGGNEKLFF. The chain recombines TRBV30 with TRBJ1-4; 7 bases map to TRBD1. Germline lookup yields CDR1 GTSNPN and CDR2 SVGIG (reference sequence). This CDR3 has 16 residues. The ends lost 2 bases at V and 5 bases at J; junction bases unmatched: 11.

This clone was seen a few times. The rearrangement joins TRBV30 to TRBJ1-1; D gene uncertain. The V gene lost 2 bases and the J gene lost 7 bases, with 8 bases spanning the gap. CDR1 and CDR2 from the germline V gene are GTSNPN and SVGIG (reference sequence). This CDR3 region has 11 residues. For the CDR3, the DNA is TGTGCCTGGAGTATGACGGTTGAAGCTTTCTTT. Encoded protein: CAWSMTVEAFF.

This clone appeared a few times. The J gene is TRBJ2-7, the V gene TRBV15; D unclear. Trimming removed 0 bases from V and 5 bases from J, with 11 bases in between. Germline loops: CDR1 LNHNV, CDR2 YYDKDF (reference sequence). This CDR3 is 14 amino acids long. The chain's CDR3 is CATSRDWMANEQYF. In nucleotides, the CDR3 is TGTGCCACCAGCAGAGATTGGATGGCTAACGAGCAGTACTTC.

This clone was seen only a few times. The CDR3 here is CASSNGQTENEQYF. CDR3 DNA sequence: TGTGCCAGCAGCAACGGGCAGACAGAAAACGAGCAGTACTTC. The chain is built from TRBV9 and TRBJ2-7; TRBD1 is a possible D gene (5 bases). This CDR3 is built from 14 residues. Trimming removed 4 bases from V and 5 bases from J, with 16 bases in between. From germline, CDR1 is SGDLS and CDR2 YYNGEE.

The chain employs TRBV6-5 and TRBJ1-2; D is ambiguous. This CDR3 contains 14 residues. V was cut by 2 bases and J by 0 bases, with 7 bases left in between. CDR1 is MNHEY, CDR2 SVGAGI, per germline. The DNA for the CDR3 is TGTGCCAGCAGTTACAGTAGAGCTAACTATGGCTACACCTTC. Translated: CASSYSRANYGYTF.

The rearrangement joins TRBV30 to TRBJ1-2; D remains unclear. This CDR3 comprises 15 residues. Trimming removed 3 bases from V and 0 bases from J, with 14 bases in between. Germline V lookup: CDR1 GTSNPN, CDR2 SVGIG (reference sequence). CDR3 DNA sequence: TGTGCCTGGAGCGGGGAGTGGAATACTAACTATGGCTACACCTTC. This encodes CAWSGEWNTNYGYTF. The whole variable domain, filled in from reference TRBV30 and TRBJ1-2, reads SQTIHQWPATLVQPVGSPLSLECTVEGTSNPNLYWYRQAAGRGLQLLFYSVGIGQISSEVPQNLSASRPQDRQFILSSKKLLLSDSGFYLCAWSGEWNTNYGYTFGSGTRLTVV.

This chain joins TRBV6-5 and TRBJ2-1, with TRBD1 identical over 9 bases. The trim removed 8 bases at V and 6 bases at J, leaving 11 bases unmatched. The germline V gene encodes CDR1 MNHEY and CDR2 SVGAGI. The CDR3 length is 15 residues. CDR3 in amino acids: CASGVGTGRVNEQFF. CDR3 in DNA: TGTGCCAGCGGGGTCGGGACAGGGAGGGTCAATGAGCAGTTCTTC.

This rearrangement joins TRBV5-1 to TRBJ2-5, with D perhaps TRBD1 or TRBD2 (5 bases each). This CDR3 region has 13 residues. Germline assignment: CDR1 SGHRS and CDR2 YFSETQ. V lost 4 bases and J 2 bases, leaving 9 bases between the germline ends. The CDR3 nucleotides are TGCGCCAGCAGCATGGGACGTCAAGAGACCCAGTACTTC. Translated, it gives CASSMGRQETQYF.

The chain uses TRBV7-2 and TRBJ2-2; no definite D call. Looked up from germline, CDR1 is SGHTA and CDR2 is FQGNSA. This CDR3 region has 15 residues. V lost 5 bases and J 6 bases, leaving 16 bases between the germline ends. The CDR3, as DNA: TGTGCCAGCAGCCTAGGGAATGGTGGCTCCGGGGAGCTGTTTTTT. Residues: CASSLGNGGSGELFF.

The rearrangement joins TRBV19 to TRBJ2-5; possible D gene TRBD2, 6 bases. The ends were cut back, 5 bases at V and 1 base at J, with 11 bases in the middle. Germline V gene lookup returns CDR1 LNHDA and CDR2 SQIVND (reference sequence). The CDR3 is 14 amino acids. Here the CDR3 DNA reads TGTGCCAGTAGTGTTAGCGGACTCCAAGAGACCCAGTACTTC. Translating it yields CASSVSGLQETQYF.

CDR3 bases: TGCGCCAGCAGCCAAGAAGGACTAGCGGGAGTTAACGAGCAGTACTTC. Its protein product is CASSQEGLAGVNEQYF. The V and J genes are TRBV4-1 and TRBJ2-7, with 13 bases matching TRBD2. Germline CDR1 MGHRA, CDR2 YSYEKL. The CDR3 runs 16 residues. After removal of 0 bases from V and 5 bases from J, the junction contained 4 bases not matched to a gene.

This clone was recorded once. J is TRBJ2-5 and V is TRBV30, with TRBD1 matching over 9 bases. J was trimmed by 6 bases and V by 1 base; bases with no gene match: 6. CDR1 is GTSNPN, CDR2 SVGIG, per germline (reference sequence). The CDR3 is 14 residues long. The CDR3 sequence is CAWSALQGAKTQYF. CDR3 DNA sequence: TGTGCCTGGAGTGCTTTACAGGGGGCAAAGACCCAGTACTTC.

The V gene is TRBV13, the J gene TRBJ2-2; D call uncertain. This CDR3 region has 12 residues. The ends were cut back, 0 bases at V and 9 bases at J, with 5 bases in the middle. Germline V gives CDR1 PRHDT, CDR2 FYEKMQ (reference sequence). Here the CDR3 reads CASSLGSRELFF. The CDR3 coding sequence is TGTGCCAGCAGCTTAGGGTCGAGGGAGCTGTTTTTT.

This clone has a handful of counts. The chain carries TRBV30 and TRBJ2-3, with 12 nucleotides matching TRBD2. V lost 3 bases to trimming and J lost 6 bases; unmatched junction nucleotides: 10. The CDR3 consists of 16 residues. The V gene's germline CDR1 is GTSNPN and CDR2 SVGIG (reference sequence). This chain's CDR3 is CAWRIQTSGRMDTQYF. CDR3 in DNA: TGTGCCTGGAGAATCCAGACTAGCGGGAGAATGGATACGCAGTATTTT.

This clone has a handful of counts. The chain combines TRBV9 with TRBJ2-2; either TRBD1 or TRBD2 may supply D (6 bases each). CDR3 length: 15 amino acids. V was shortened by 6 bases and J by 5 bases, with 17 bases between the two germline ends. Per the germline V gene, CDR1 is SGDLS and CDR2 is YYNGEE. The CDR3 sequence is CASTLRGGRTGELFF. CDR3 coding DNA: TGTGCCAGCACCCTACGAGGGGGGAGGACCGGGGAGCTGTTTTTT.